Listed below are T cell receptor beta chains from one sample, sequenced in a study of human T cells and chemical hapten exposure. Via MiXCR, TCRdb re-called the RACE reads, giving one row per CDR3 protein. Among around 100,000 distinct CDR3 sequences, 9.5% to 12% were seen once, and the ten largest hold roughly 3.5%. The sequences come from whole blood, collected in connection with sensitization to the hapten diphenylcyclopropenone (DPC). These receptors all come from a woman aged 40 to 50 with alopecia areata. Some clones in this sample may be carry-over from other donors' samples. Both conserved end residues are part of each CDR3. The D gene is left open where the match is weak. The size of a clone is reported for some rows only, either as once, few or many, or as a class for expanded clones.

many | TRBJ1-1 | NA | TRBV7-2 | TGTGCCAGCAGCCTCCACATGGACACTGAAGCTTTCTTT | CASSLHMDTEAFF
few | TRBJ2-7 | NA | TRBV19 | TGTGCCAGTAGTCCAGACTGGGAAAGGGACGAGCAGTACTTC | CASSPDWERDEQYF
few | TRBJ2-1 | TRBD2 | TRBV6-2/TRBV6-3 | TGTGCCAGCAGTTACGCGTCTAGCGGGAGAGTCCACAATGAGCAGTTCTTC | CASSYASSGRVHNEQFF
few | TRBJ2-5 | NA | TRBV11-2 | TGTGCCAGCAGCCCGGTGGGCCCAGAGACCCAGTACTTC | CASSPVGPETQYF
few | TRBJ2-1 | NA | TRBV5-1 | TGCGCCAGCAGCTCTAGCGCGGGCGGAGCCAATGAGCAGTTCTTC | CASSSSAGGANEQFF
NA | TRBJ2-1 | NA | TRBV11-2 | TGTGCCAGCAGCGCCCTCTTTCTCAATGAGCAGTTCTTC | CASSALFLNEQFF
many | TRBJ2-1 | NA | TRBV2 | TGTGCCAGCAGTCAGCAGACCTACAATGAGCAGTTCTTC | CASSQQTYNEQFF
few | TRBJ2-5 | NA | TRBV12-3/TRBV12-4 | TGTGCCAGCAGTTTAGAGGCTGTGCGGGAGACCCAGTACTTC | CASSLEAVRETQYF
many | TRBJ1-2 | TRBD1 | TRBV6-6 | TGTGCCAGCAGTGGGGGAAGGGGGCCGTATGGCTACACCTTC | CASSGGRGPYGYTF
many | TRBJ2-1 | TRBD2 | TRBV7-9 | TGTGCCAGCAGCCCACCTAGCGGGAGGGTCGTCAATGAGCAGTTCTTC | CASSPPSGRVVNEQFF
NA | TRBJ2-1 | TRBD2 | TRBV11-2 | TGTGCCAGCAGCTTAGGCTCTTTTTGGCGGGAGGGCCGAAACAATGAGCAGTTCTTC | CASSLGSFWREGRNNEQFF
NA | TRBJ2-5 | TRBD1 | TRBV6-1 | TGTGCCAGCCATACCTACGGGACAGGGGTCGAGACCCAGTACTTC | CASHTYGTGVETQYF
many | TRBJ2-7 | NA | TRBV28 | TGTGCCAGCAGCACTCCTTCGGTTTCCTACGAGCAGTACTTC | CASSTPSVSYEQYF
many | TRBJ2-5 | TRBD2 | TRBV12-3/TRBV12-4 | TGTGCCAGCTCCCCCGGGGGGGGCTATACGTACCAAGAGACCCAGTACTTC | CASSPGGGYTYQETQYF
NA | TRBJ1-4 | NA | TRBV10-1 | TGCGCCATCCCTACAGCGAGGGGACTAGGAAAACTGTTTTTT | CAIPTARGLGKLFF
many | TRBJ1-5 | NA | TRBV5-4 | TGTGCCAGCAGCTTGTCGGGGAATCAGCCCCAGCATTTT | CASSLSGNQPQHF
few | TRBJ2-1 | TRBD2 | TRBV2 | TGTGCCAGCAGTGAAGCGCGGGGGAATGAGCAGTTCTTC | CASSEARGNEQFF
NA | TRBJ1-5 | NA | TRBV7-9 | TGTGCCAGCAGCTCAGCAGCGAACAATCAGCCCCAGCATTTT | CASSSAANNQPQHF
NA | TRBJ2-1 | TRBD2 | TRBV7-2 | TGTGCCAGCAGCTTATTTGCGGGAGCGTCGTACAATGAGCAGTTCTTC | CASSLFAGASYNEQFF
many | TRBJ1-1 | TRBD1 | TRBV6-6 | TGTGCCAGCAAGGACAGGGATAACACTGAAGCTTTCTTT | CASKDRDNTEAFF
many | TRBJ2-1 | TRBD1 | TRBV7-2 | TGTGCCAGCAGTCGTACCGGGACAGGCAACTACAATGAGCAGTTCTTC | CASSRTGTGNYNEQFF
few | TRBJ1-6 | NA | TRBV7-9 | TGTGCCAGCAGCCCCCAGCTACCCTCGACCGGGGGAGGGGCCCTCCACTTT | CASSPQLPSTGGGALHF
many | TRBJ2-5 | TRBD2 | TRBV29-1 | TGCAGCGTTGAAGTACTAGCGGGAGTTGGGACCCAGTACTTC | CSVEVLAGVGTQYF
many | TRBJ1-1 | NA | TRBV20-1 | TGCAGTGCTAGATCCGACACGGGGAGGACTGAAGCTTTCTTT | CSARSDTGRTEAFF
many | TRBJ1-1 | NA | TRBV29-1 | TGCAGCGTTGAGCCCGGGACGGGCAGTAACACTGAAGCTTTCTTT | CSVEPGTGSNTEAFF
NA | TRBJ1-1 | TRBD1 | TRBV12-3/TRBV12-4 | TGTGCCAGCAGCCGGGACAGGGGGGGGTACACTGAAGCTTTCTTT | CASSRDRGGYTEAFF
few | TRBJ2-2 | NA | TRBV29-1 | TGCAGCGCCCGACCCCAGGGTTCGGCCGGGGAGCTGTTTTTT | CSARPQGSAGELFF
few | TRBJ1-2 | NA | TRBV29-1 | TGCAGCGTTGGTGGCATAGGGCAGACCTATGGCTACACCTTC | CSVGGIGQTYGYTF
few | TRBJ1-2 | TRBD1 | TRBV27 | TGTGCCAGCAGTTTCCGAGACAGGGGGCGCGGCTACACCTTC | CASSFRDRGRGYTF
NA | TRBJ2-1 | NA | TRBV6-6 | TGTGCCAGCAGCTTAATAGCCACATCCTACAATGAGCAGTTCTTC | CASSLIATSYNEQFF
many | TRBJ2-7 | NA | TRBV28 | TGTGCCAGCTTAGGAGGGGGCCTCTACGAGCAGTACTTC | CASLGGGLYEQYF